The entry that follows covers one TCR beta chain sequence. Its antigen is unidentified. This entry belongs to a study of cytomegalovirus exposure and HLA in healthy donors. Whole-study context: The same platform used for the 500 to 850 first-cohort repertoires was also used for the 90 to 150 validation repertoires, as a later analysis reported.

Study outcomes and limitations: Investigators reported approximately 150 TCR beta chains as tied to cytomegalovirus. Three CMV-associated chains were confirmed in vitro to be specific for CMV antigens.

Generated by immunoSEQ multiplex PCR, the TCRdb table keeps only in-frame clones and is missing some. The repertoire holds around 140,000 clones, approximately 94% seen once, with less than 2% in the top ten. Germline-derived CDR1 and CDR2 are SGHRS and YFSETQ. The CDR3 runs to 20 residues. The V and J ends lost 3 bases and 5 bases respectively, with 33 bases between them. The source material was PBMCs. The chain links TRBV5-1 to TRBJ2-7, with D maybe TRBD1 (5 bases). This receptor was taken from a man aged 18 to 35 in good health and CMV-seropositive. CDR3 amino acids: CASSSPYQGGTISRYHEQYF. The CDR3 nucleotides read TGCGCCAGCAGCTCACCATACCAGGGCGGAACCATCTCGAGGTACCACGAGCAGTACTTC. Full variable domain (outside the CDR3, taken from reference TRBV5-1 and TRBJ2-7): KAGVTQTPRYLIKTRGQQVTLSCSPISGHRSVSWYQQTPGQGLQFLFEYFSETQRNKGNFPGRFSGRQFSNSRSEMNVSTLELGDSALYLCASSSPYQGGTISRYHEQYFGPGTRLTVT.